This entry features one T cell receptor (beta chain) sequence. These data are taken from a study of blood T cell repertoires in COVID-19. Study-level background: Spain, Italy and the United States supplied samples that represented acute and convalescent COVID-19. In each case, the material was cDNA or gDNA derived from T cells, B-cell-depleted T cells, or PBMCs.

Membership in each cohort depended on participant-reported clinical history. In the study's own analysis: It was from reference gene primer amplification that nucleated cell counts were estimated. The repertoire was sequenced with immunoSEQ multiplex PCR; TCRdb's copy has only in-frame clones and lacks some. D and trimming were read from the DNA, whereas the V and J calls and clone size are those reported in that table. The table records hundreds of thousands of clones, more than 75% of them present only once. The source of this sequence is a man aged 60-69 years who had recovered from COVID-19. Material for sequencing was PBMCs or T cells enriched from blood (not recorded which).

DNA for the CDR3: TGCGCCAGCAGGGCCCTAGCGGGAGTCTACGAGCAGTACTTC. This codes for CASRALAGVYEQYF. The J gene is TRBJ2-7, the V gene TRBV5-1, with 10 bases aligning to TRBD2. Germline assignment: CDR1 SGHRS and CDR2 YFSETQ. The CDR3 covers 14 residues. V lost 5 bases, J lost 3 bases, and 5 bases stayed unmatched. Full variable domain (remainder filled in from reference TRBV5-1 and TRBJ2-7): KAGVTQTPRYLIKTRGQQVTLSCSPISGHRSVSWYQQTPGQGLQFLFEYFSETQRNKGNFPGRFSGRQFSNSRSEMNVSTLELGDSALYLCASRALAGVYEQYFGPGTRLTVT.